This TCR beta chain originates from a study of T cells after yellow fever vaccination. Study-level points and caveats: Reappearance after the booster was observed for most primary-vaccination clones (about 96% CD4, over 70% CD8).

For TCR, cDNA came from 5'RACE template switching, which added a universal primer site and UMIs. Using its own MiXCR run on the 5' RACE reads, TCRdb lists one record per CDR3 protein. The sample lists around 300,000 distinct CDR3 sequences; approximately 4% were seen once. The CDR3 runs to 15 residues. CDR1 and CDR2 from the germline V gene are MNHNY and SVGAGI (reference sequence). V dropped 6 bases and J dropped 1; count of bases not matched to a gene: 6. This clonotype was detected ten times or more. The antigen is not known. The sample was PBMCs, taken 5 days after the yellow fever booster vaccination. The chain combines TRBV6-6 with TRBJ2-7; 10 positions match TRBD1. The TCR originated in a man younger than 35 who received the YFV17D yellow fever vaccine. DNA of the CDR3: TGTGCCAGCAGCTCACCGGGACAGGGGTCCTACGAGCAGTACTTC. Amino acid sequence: CASSSPGQGSYEQYF.